These 17 T cell receptor beta chains were sequenced from one sample in a study of blood T cell repertoires in COVID-19. TCRdb's copy holds only in-frame clones and misses some; the assay was immunoSEQ multiplex PCR. The table records a few hundred thousand clones, roughly 90% of them present only once. The sequenced sample consisted of PBMCs or T cells enriched from blood (not recorded which). These receptors all come from a woman aged 30 to 39 who had recovered from COVID-19.

J is TRBJ2-5 and V is TRBV19; 7 bases fit TRBD1. Germline values: CDR1 LNHDA, CDR2 SQIVND (reference sequence). The CDR3 contains 16 residues. V dropped 4 bases and J dropped 5; count of bases not matched to a gene: 13. The CDR3 DNA sequence: TGTGCCAGTAGTACCCGGACAGGACAGCTGGGGGAGACCCAGTACTTC. This codes for CASSTRTGQLGETQYF.

V usage is TRBV29-1 and J usage is TRBJ2-1; D call uncertain. The CDR3 spans 15 residues. The ends were cut back, 3 bases at V and 0 bases at J, with 12 bases in the middle. From germline, CDR1 is SQVTM and CDR2 ANQGSEA. The CDR3, as DNA: TGCAGCGTTGATCTGAGATCAAGCTCCTACAATGAGCAGTTCTTC. It translates to CSVDLRSSSYNEQFF.

This chain joins TRBV6-2 or TRBV6-3 and TRBJ1-1, with D perhaps TRBD1 (5 bases). V dropped 5 bases and J dropped 11 bases, with 12 bases sitting between them. The CDR3 is 11 amino acids. Germline V gives CDR1 MNHEY, CDR2 SVGEGT. DNA for the CDR3: TGTGCCAGCAGTCAAGGATGGGGCGCTTTCTTT. This encodes CASSQGWGAFF.

This rearrangement joins TRBV9 to TRBJ1-2, with no clear D. The germline gives CDR1 SGDLS, CDR2 YYNGEE. The CDR3 extends over 12 amino acids. Trimming left V 4 bases short and J 5 bases short, with 9 bases between. In DNA, the CDR3 is TGTGCCAGCAGCTCACAATCTTATGGCTACACCTTC. Its translation: CASSSQSYGYTF.

The genes are TRBV3-1 (or the pseudogene TRBV3-2) and TRBJ1-4; no clear D gene. V was shortened by 3 bases and J by 7 bases, with 6 bases between the two germline ends. The germline V gene has CDR1 LGHDT and CDR2 YNNKEL (reference sequence). The CDR3 extends over 12 amino acids. The CDR3 DNA sequence: TGTGCCAGCAGCCATTCGTCTGAAAAACTGTTTTTT. Its protein is CASSHSSEKLFF.

With regard to this clone: This same CDR3 is encoded by further DNA sequences in the sample. This sequence joins TRBV24-1 and TRBJ2-7; D is unclear. This CDR3 region has 13 residues. V lost 3 bases and J lost 1, with 6 bases in between. Looked up from germline, CDR1 is KGHDR and CDR2 is SFDVKD. The CDR3 protein is CATSDPLSYEQYF. The CDR3, as DNA: TGTGCCACCAGTGATCCACTTTCCTACGAGCAGTACTTC.

This CDR3 is CASSPSRGETGELFF. CDR3 nucleotide sequence: TGTGCCAGCTCACCTAGCCGGGGGGAAACCGGGGAGCTGTTTTTT. This chain connects TRBV18 to TRBJ2-2; 7 bases match TRBD2. This CDR3 is built from 15 residues. V lost 3 bases, J lost 5 bases, and 6 bases stayed unmatched. Germline V gives CDR1 KGHSH, CDR2 LQKENI.

This clone was found once. The CDR3 spells CASTREETQYF. The CDR3 bases are TGTGCCAGCACCAGGGAAGAGACCCAGTACTTC. This rearrangement joins TRBV25-1 to TRBJ2-5; maybe TRBD1 (5 bases). From germline, CDR1 is MGHDK and CDR2 SYGVNS. The CDR3 extends over 11 amino acids. Trimming removed 7 bases at V and 3 bases at J, with 6 bases between.

The rearrangement uses TRBV3-1 (or the pseudogene TRBV3-2) and TRBJ1-3; TRBD1 is a possible D gene (6 bases). Trimming took 1 base from V and 0 from J, leaving 13 bases between them. The CDR3 covers 17 residues. Germline V gene lookup returns CDR1 LGHDT and CDR2 YNNKEL (reference sequence). This chain's CDR3 is CASSQAGQGSSGNTIYF. CDR3 coding DNA: TGTGCCAGCAGCCAAGCTGGGCAGGGGAGCTCTGGAAACACCATATATTTT.

CDR3 DNA sequence: TGTGCCAGCAGCTTAGATCGGCTAGCGGCAGATACGCAGTATTTT. Its protein is CASSLDRLAADTQYF. The chain uses TRBV11-2 and TRBJ2-3; TRBD2 matches at 7 bases. Germline V gene data show CDR1 as SGHAT and CDR2 as FQNNGV. This CDR3 is 15 amino acids long. Trimming took 0 bases from V and 4 from J; bases not matched to a gene: 4.

This clone was picked up one time. This sequence joins TRBV28 and TRBJ1-6; D unclear. Germline values: CDR1 MDHEN, CDR2 SYDVKM. This CDR3 has 14 residues. V lost 3 bases, J lost 5 bases, and 8 bases lay in between. CDR3 in amino acids: CASSFYHDNSPLHF. CDR3 DNA: TGTGCCAGCAGTTTCTATCATGATAATTCACCCCTCCACTTT.

This sequence joins TRBV28 and TRBJ1-2, with a tentative D call TRBD1 (6 bases). The CDR3 has 14 amino acids. Trimming took off 4 bases at V and 2 bases at J, with 11 bases between the two ends. The germline CDR1 and CDR2 sequences are MDHEN and SYDVKM. The CDR3 DNA reads as TGTGCCAGCAGTTGGGGGCAGGGGAACTATGGCTACACCTTC. Translating gives CASSWGQGNYGYTF.

The chain recombines TRBV7-9 with TRBJ1-5, with D unclear. The CDR3 runs to 14 residues. With 0 bases removed from V and 5 bases from J, the gap between germline ends came to 8 bases. Germline CDR1 reads SEHNR; CDR2 reads FQNEAQ (reference sequence). In nucleotides, the CDR3 is TGTGCCAGCAGCTTAGCTTTCGGGGATCAGCCCCAGCATTTT. Its translation: CASSLAFGDQPQHF.

This chain uses TRBV28 with TRBJ1-5; the D gene is possibly TRBD1 (6 bases). V was shortened by 6 bases and J by 6 bases, with 9 bases between the two germline ends. CDR1 MDHEN and CDR2 SYDVKM come from the germline V gene. The CDR3 covers 12 residues. Written as DNA, the CDR3 is TGTGCCAGCAGCCGAGGGGGTCAGCCCCAGCATTTT. Its protein is CASSRGGQPQHF.

V gene TRBV6-5 combines with J gene TRBJ1-6; tentatively, D is TRBD1 (6 bases). The length of the CDR3 is 15 residues. V was trimmed by 8 bases and J by 5 bases, leaving 16 bases between them. The germline V gene has CDR1 MNHEY and CDR2 SVGAGI. CDR3 sequence reads: CASGLTGGDNSPLHF. For the CDR3, the DNA is TGTGCCAGCGGTCTAACGGGGGGCGATAATTCACCCCTCCACTTT.

V usage is TRBV10-3 and J usage is TRBJ2-7, with TRBD2 as a possible D gene (5 bases). Germline assignment: CDR1 ENHRY and CDR2 SYGVKD. The length of the CDR3 is 13 residues. The V gene lost 5 bases and the J gene lost 6 bases, with 14 bases spanning the gap. CDR3 DNA: TGTGCCATCAGTACTCATATGAGGGCCGAGCAGTACTTC. It codes for CAISTHMRAEQYF.

Points on this clone: Other DNA sequences from this sample encode an identical CDR3 as well. The DNA of the CDR3 is TGTGCCAGCTCACCCAGGGTGAACACTGAAGCTTTCTTT. Its translation is CASSPRVNTEAFF. This chain uses TRBV18 with TRBJ1-1; D might be TRBD1 (5 bases). The germline gives CDR1 KGHSH, CDR2 LQKENI. Trimming shortened V by 3 bases and J by 0 bases, and 5 bases separated the two germline ends. The CDR3 contains 13 residues.